This T cell receptor (beta chain) was sequenced during a study of blood T cells in healthy people across ages. Combining a sample-barcoded 5' primer with a J-beta primer mix, a second PCR ran for roughly 7 to 12 cycles. TCRdb re-called the 5' RACE reads through MiXCR, storing one row per CDR3 protein. Of approximately 1.5 million distinct CDR3 sequences detected, under 55% appear once; the ten largest clones hold 4%. Trimming took 2 bases from V and 7 from J, leaving 12 bases between them. Germline V lookup: CDR1 SQVTM, CDR2 ANQGSEA. The CDR3 totals 12 residues. Specimen: blood. The chain joins TRBV29-1 to TRBJ2-7, with D possibly being TRBD1 (5 bases). The receptor comes from a woman aged 18-29 years in good health. CDR3 in DNA: TGCAGCGTTGAAAGGGGAAACAATGAGCAGTACTTC. Protein product: CSVERGNNEQYF.